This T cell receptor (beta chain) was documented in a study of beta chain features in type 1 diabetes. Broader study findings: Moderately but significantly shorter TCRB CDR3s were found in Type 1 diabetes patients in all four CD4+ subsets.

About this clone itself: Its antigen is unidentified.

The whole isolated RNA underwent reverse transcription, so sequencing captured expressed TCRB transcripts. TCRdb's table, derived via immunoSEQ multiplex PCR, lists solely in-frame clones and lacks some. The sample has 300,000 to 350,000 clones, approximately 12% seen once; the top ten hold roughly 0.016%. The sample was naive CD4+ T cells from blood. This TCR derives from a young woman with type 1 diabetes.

Here the CDR3 DNA reads TGTGCCACCAGTCACCCGGGACAGGGTATAAGCAATCAGCCCCAGCATTTT. Translating gives CATSHPGQGISNQPQHF. The chain uses TRBV15 and TRBJ1-5; TRBD1 agrees at 9 bases. In germline, CDR1 is LNHNV, CDR2 YYDKDF (reference sequence). The V gene end was trimmed by 6 bases and the J gene end by 1 base; junction bases not matched to a gene: 10. CDR3 length: 17 amino acids.